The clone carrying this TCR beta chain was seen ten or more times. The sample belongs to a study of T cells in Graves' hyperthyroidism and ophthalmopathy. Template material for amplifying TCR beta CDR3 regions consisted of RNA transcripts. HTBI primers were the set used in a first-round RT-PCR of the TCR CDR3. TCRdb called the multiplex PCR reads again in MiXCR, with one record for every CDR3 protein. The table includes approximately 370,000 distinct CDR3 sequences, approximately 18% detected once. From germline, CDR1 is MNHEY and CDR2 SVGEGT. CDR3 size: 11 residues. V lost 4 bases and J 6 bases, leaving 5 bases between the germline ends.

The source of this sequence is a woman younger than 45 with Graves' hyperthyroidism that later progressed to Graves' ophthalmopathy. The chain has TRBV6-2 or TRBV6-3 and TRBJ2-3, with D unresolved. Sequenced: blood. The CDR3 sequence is CASSFADTQYF. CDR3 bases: TGTGCCAGCAGTTTTGCGGATACGCAGTATTTT.